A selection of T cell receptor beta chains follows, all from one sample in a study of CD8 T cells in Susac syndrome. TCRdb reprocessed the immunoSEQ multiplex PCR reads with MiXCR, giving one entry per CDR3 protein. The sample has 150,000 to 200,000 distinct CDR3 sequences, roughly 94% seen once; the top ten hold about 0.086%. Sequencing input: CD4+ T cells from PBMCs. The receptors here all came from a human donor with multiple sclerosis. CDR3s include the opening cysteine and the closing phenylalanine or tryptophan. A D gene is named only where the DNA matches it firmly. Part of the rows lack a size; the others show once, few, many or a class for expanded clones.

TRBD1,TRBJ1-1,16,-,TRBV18,TGTGCCAGCTCACCGTCTCCGGGACAGGGGAGCACTGAAGCTTTCTTT,CASSPSPGQGSTEAFF
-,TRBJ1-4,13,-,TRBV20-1,TGCAGTGCTAGAGCGGCTCCGGCGGAAAAACTGTTTTTT,CSARAAPAEKLFF
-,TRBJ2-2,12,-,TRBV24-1,TGTGCCACCAAAGGATTCACCGGGGAGCTGTTTTTT,CATKGFTGELFF
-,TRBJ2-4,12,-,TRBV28,TGTGCCAGCCGCGGGACAGAAAACATTCAGTACTTC,CASRGTENIQYF
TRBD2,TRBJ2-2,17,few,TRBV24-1,TGTGCCACCAGTGATTCCTCGACTAGCGGGAGGATCGGGGAGCTGTTTTTT,CATSDSSTSGRIGELFF
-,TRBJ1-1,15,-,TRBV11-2,TGTGCCAGCAGCTCAAACACGGGGGGCGGCACTGAAGCTTTCTTT,CASSSNTGGGTEAFF
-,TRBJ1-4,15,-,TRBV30,TGTGCCTGGAGTGTATTACGGCAGGGCGGTGAAAAACTGTTTTTT,CAWSVLRQGGEKLFF
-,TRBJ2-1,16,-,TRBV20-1,TGCAGTGCTAGTTTTTCGGGACCGCCCTCCTACAATGAGCAGTTCTTC,CSASFSGPPSYNEQFF
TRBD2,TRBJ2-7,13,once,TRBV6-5,TGTGCCAGCAGGGCGGGAGGTATGGACGAGCAGTACTTC,CASRAGGMDEQYF
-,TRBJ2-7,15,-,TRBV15,TGTGCCACCAGCAGAGCGAACGGGGTTGGAGCCTCACAGTACTTC,CATSRANGVGASQYF
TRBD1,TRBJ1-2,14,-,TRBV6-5,TGTGCCAGCAGGCTCCAAGGACAGGACTATGGCTACACCTTC,CASRLQGQDYGYTF
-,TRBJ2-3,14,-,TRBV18,TGTGCCAGCTCACTACAGGTAGTCACAGATACGCAGTATTTT,CASSLQVVTDTQYF
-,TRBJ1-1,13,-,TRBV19,TGTGCCAGTAACGCAGACCCGAACACTGAAGCTTTCTTT,CASNADPNTEAFF
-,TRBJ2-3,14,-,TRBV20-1,TGCAGTGCTCCACGGGAGCTAGGAACAGATACGCAGTATTTT,CSAPRELGTDTQYF
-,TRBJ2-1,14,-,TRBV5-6,TGTGCCAGCAGCCCCCGACTAGAGGGGAATGAGCAGTTCTTC,CASSPRLEGNEQFF
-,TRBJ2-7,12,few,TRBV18,TGTGCCAGCTCACCGGTGGGCTACGAGCAGTACTTC,CASSPVGYEQYF
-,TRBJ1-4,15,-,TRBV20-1,TGCAGTGCTAGAGTCCCCCCCGGCACTAATGAAAAACTGTTTTTT,CSARVPPGTNEKLFF
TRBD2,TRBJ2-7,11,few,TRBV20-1,TGCAGTGCTACTAGCGGGTACGAGCAGTACTTC,CSATSGYEQYF
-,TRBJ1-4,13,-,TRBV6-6,TGTGCCAGCACCCTTAGGGGGTCTGAAAAACTGTTTTTT,CASTLRGSEKLFF
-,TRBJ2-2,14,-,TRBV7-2,TGTGCCAGCAGCCTACTGACGAGGAGTCGGGAGCTGTTTTTT,CASSLLTRSRELFF
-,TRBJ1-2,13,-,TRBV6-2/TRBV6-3,TGTGCCAGCAGCCCCGACCTTAACTATGGCTACACCTTC,CASSPDLNYGYTF
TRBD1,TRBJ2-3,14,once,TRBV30,TGTGCCTGGACAGTAGGACAGGGGGCGGATACGCAGTATTTT,CAWTVGQGADTQYF
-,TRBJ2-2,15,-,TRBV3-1,TGTGCCAGCAGCCCCCGGGACTTGAACACCGGGGAGCTGTTTTTT,CASSPRDLNTGELFF
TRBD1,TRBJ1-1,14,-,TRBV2,TGTGCCAGCAGTGCCGGGACAGCTCGCACTGAAGCTTTCTTT,CASSAGTARTEAFF
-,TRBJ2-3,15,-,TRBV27,TGTGCCAGCAGGGCACCAGGGGAACTCGGGGATACGCAGTATTTT,CASRAPGELGDTQYF
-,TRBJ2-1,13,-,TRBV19,TGTGCCAGTAGTATAGGGAAGTGGAATGAGCAGTTCTTC,CASSIGKWNEQFF
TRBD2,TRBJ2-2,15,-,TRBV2,TGTGCCAGCAGCCGGGAGCGGGGGGACACCGGGGAGCTGTTTTTT,CASSRERGDTGELFF
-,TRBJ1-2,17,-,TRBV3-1,TGTGCCAGCAGCCAAGGGGCGACAGGTACCATCTACTATGGCTACACCTTC,CASSQGATGTIYYGYTF
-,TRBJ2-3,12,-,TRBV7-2,TGTGCCAGCAGCTTAGAACGGGGTACGCAGTATTTT,CASSLERGTQYF
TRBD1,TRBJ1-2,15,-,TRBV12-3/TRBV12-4,TGTGCCAGCAGGGGACAGGGAAGGCACGCTTATGGCTACACCTTC,CASRGQGRHAYGYTF
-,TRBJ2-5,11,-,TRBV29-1,TGCAGCGGTAATAGGGGGGACAGAGAGTACTTC,CSGNRGDREYF
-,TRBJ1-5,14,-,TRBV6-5,TGTGCCAGCAAGCCGGGCTTAAGCAATCAGCCCCAGCATTTT,CASKPGLSNQPQHF
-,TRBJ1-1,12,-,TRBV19,TGTGCCAGTAGCAAAGGGGACACTGAAGCTTTCTTT,CASSKGDTEAFF
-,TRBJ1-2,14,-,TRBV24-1,TGTGCCACCAGTGACCCCGGGTCAGTAGGTGGCTACACCTTC,CATSDPGSVGGYTF
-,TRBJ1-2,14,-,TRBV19,TGTGCCAGTAGTCTGCGGACGTCCACCTATGGCTACACCTTC,CASSLRTSTYGYTF
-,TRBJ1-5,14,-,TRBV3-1,TGTGCCAGCAGTCGAGGAGGGTACAATCAGCCCCAGCATTTT,CASSRGGYNQPQHF
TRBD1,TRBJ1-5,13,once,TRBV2,TGTGCCAGCTCCACAGGGGGCAATCAGCCCCAGCATTTT,CASSTGGNQPQHF
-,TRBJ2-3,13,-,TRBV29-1,TGCAGCGTCTCTAGGGGGAGCCCAGATACGCAGTATTTT,CSVSRGSPDTQYF
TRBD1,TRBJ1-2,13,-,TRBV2,TGTGCCAGCAGTTTGGGACAGCAAGTCGGCTACACCTTC,CASSLGQQVGYTF
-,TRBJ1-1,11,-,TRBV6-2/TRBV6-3,TGTGCCACCCTCAGAGGGAGTCGAGCTTTCTTT,CATLRGSRAFF
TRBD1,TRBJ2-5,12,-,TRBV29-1,TGCAGCGCAGCAGGGGGCGGTGAGACCCAGTACTTC,CSAAGGGETQYF
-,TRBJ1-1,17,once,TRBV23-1,TGCGCCAGCAGTCAAAGGTGGCAGATCAGGGGGAACACTGAAGCTTTCTTT,CASSQRWQIRGNTEAFF
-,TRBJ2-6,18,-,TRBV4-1,TGCGCCAGCAGATCCTGGACAACTCCCCCCGCTGGGGCCAACGTCCTGACTTTC,CASRSWTTPPAGANVLTF
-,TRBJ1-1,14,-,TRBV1,TGCACCAGCAGCCAAGGAATTGATTACACTGAAGCTTTCTTT,CTSSQGIDYTEAFF
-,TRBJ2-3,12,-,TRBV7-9,TGTGCCAGCAGCGACCGGTTGGGTACGCAGTATTTT,CASSDRLGTQYF
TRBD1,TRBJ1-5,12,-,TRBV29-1,TGCAGCGTGACAGGGGTGGGTCAGCCCCAGCATTTT,CSVTGVGQPQHF
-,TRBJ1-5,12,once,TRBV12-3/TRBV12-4,TGTGCCAGCAGTCCCTTGAGCCAGCCCCAGCATTTT,CASSPLSQPQHF
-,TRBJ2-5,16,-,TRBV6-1,TGTGCCAGCAGTGTCTTACGGGGAGGGGGTCAAGAGACCCAGTACTTC,CASSVLRGGGQETQYF
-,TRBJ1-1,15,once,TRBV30,TGTGCCTCTACCGGGGGTTTTGTCCGGAACACTGAAGCTTTCTTT,CASTGGFVRNTEAFF
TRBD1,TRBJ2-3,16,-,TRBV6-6,TGTGCCAGCAACCTCCTAGGGGGCTATGGGACAGATACGCAGTATTTT,CASNLLGGYGTDTQYF
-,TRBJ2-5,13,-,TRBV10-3,TGTGCCATCACCAGGGTCCCTGGGGAGACCCAGTACTTC,CAITRVPGETQYF
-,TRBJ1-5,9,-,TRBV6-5,TGTGCCGTCGGTAAGCCCCAGCATTTT,CAVGKPQHF
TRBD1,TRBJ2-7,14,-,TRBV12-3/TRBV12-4,TGTGCCAGCAGCGTCTCGACAGGGTCCTACGAGCAGTACTTC,CASSVSTGSYEQYF
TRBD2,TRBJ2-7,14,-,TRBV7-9,TGTGCCAGCAGCCGACTAGCTCTCCCTGGCGAGCAGTACTTC,CASSRLALPGEQYF
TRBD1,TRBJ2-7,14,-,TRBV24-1,TGTGCCACCAGTCCGGGACAGGGGACCTACGAGCAGTACTTC,CATSPGQGTYEQYF
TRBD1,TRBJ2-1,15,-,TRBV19,TGTGCCAGTAGTCCTGCGGGACAGGGGCTCCGGGAGCAGTTCTTC,CASSPAGQGLREQFF
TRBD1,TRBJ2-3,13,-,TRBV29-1,TGCAGCGTTGATCCAGGGGGCATAGATACGCAGTATTTT,CSVDPGGIDTQYF
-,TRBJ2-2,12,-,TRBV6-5,TGTGCCAGCAGTTCGTCCACCGGGGAGCTGTTTTTT,CASSSSTGELFF
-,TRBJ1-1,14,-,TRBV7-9,TGTGCCAGCAGCTTATTTGACTACGCGACTGAAGCTTTCTTT,CASSLFDYATEAFF
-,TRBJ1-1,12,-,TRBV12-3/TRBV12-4,TGTGCCAGCAGTTTACAAGGGACCTCGGCTTTCTTT,CASSLQGTSAFF